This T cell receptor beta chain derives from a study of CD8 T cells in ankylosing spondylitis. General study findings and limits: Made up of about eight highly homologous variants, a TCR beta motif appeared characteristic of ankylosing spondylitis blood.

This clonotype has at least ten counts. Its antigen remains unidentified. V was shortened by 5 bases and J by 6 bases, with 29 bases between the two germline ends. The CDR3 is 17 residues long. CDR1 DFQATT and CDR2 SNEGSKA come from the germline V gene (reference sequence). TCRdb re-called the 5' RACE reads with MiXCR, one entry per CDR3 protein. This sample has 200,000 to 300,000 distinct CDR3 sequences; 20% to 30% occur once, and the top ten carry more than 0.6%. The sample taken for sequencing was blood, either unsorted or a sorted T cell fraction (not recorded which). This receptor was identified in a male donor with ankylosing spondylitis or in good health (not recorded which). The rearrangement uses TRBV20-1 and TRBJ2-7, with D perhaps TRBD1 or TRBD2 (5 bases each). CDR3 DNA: TGCAGTGCTTCAAACCGCAATGACAGACACCGGGGCTCCGAGCAGTACTTC. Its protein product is CSASNRNDRHRGSEQYF.